Sequencing of this TCR beta chain was carried out in a study of beta chain features in type 1 diabetes. Study-wide results and limits: PCR, the amplification step, might favor shorter templates, equally in patients and controls.

Note on this clone: Its antigen is unknown.

Expressed TCRB transcripts were sequenced because the entire RNA isolate underwent reverse transcription. Data came from immunoSEQ multiplex PCR; TCRdb stores just in-frame clones and leaves some out. This table holds over 350,000 clones, over 12% found once. CDR3 length equals 15 residues. The germline V gene encodes CDR1 SGHDN and CDR2 FVKESK. V was pared by 0 bases and J by 11 bases, with 6 bases of the junction left unmatched. The sample consisted of naive CD4+ T cells from blood. The receptor comes from a young woman in good health. V gene TRBV14 combines with J gene TRBJ2-7, with 14 bases aligning to TRBD2. The CDR3 reads CASSQDLTSGRAKYF. The CDR3 nucleotides read TGTGCCAGCAGCCAAGACCTGACTAGCGGGAGGGCCAAGTACTTC.